This record looks at one T cell receptor (beta chain) sequence and its context. No antigen is known for it. The data originate from a study of response to subunit inactivated influenza vaccine. Study results and caveats: The authors proposed limited new T cell recruitment per seasonal influenza vaccination.

In TCRdb, the RT-PCR reads were re-called with MiXCR into one record per CDR3 protein. The sample shows 750,000 to 850,000 distinct CDR3 sequences, 15% to 20% of them seen only once. Trimming stripped 5 bases from V and 3 bases from J, with 12 bases between. The CDR3 covers 14 residues. Germline V gene sequence: CDR1 SGHAT, CDR2 FQNNGV. V and J are TRBV11-2 and TRBJ2-3; tentative D call: TRBD2 (5 bases). The sample was PBMCs from blood, taken 5 days after vaccination. This clonotype was obtained from a man aged 50 to 60 who received an inactivated influenza vaccine. CDR3 sequence (DNA): TGTGCCAGCAGCCCTGTACGGGGAACAGATACGCAGTATTTT. Its protein is CASSPVRGTDTQYF.